This T cell receptor (beta chain) comes out of a study of shared clonotypes between healthy human individuals. The authors ran the assay at deep level. Study processing details: Junction-only immunoSEQ data arrived without quality scores, meaning filtering differed. Method: immunoSEQ multiplex PCR; TCRdb's copy keeps in-frame clones and lacks some. The DNA was the basis for D and trimming; V, J and clone size are from that table. In the table there are around 1.1 million clones, around three quarters of which are singletons. Study-wide results and caveats: Collection of samples was limited to blood; tissue repertoires likely differ.

The CDR3 consists of 13 residues. CDR1 and CDR2 from the germline V gene are MDHEN and SYDVKM. Free of recent acute infections or vaccinations, the donors were healthy HIV-negative adults. Concerning this clone: Its antigen is still unknown.

What was sequenced was memory CD4+ T cells from PBMCs. Stated subset: CD45RA-negative fraction. This sequence joins TRBV28 and TRBJ2-1, with TRBD2 as a possible D gene (6 bases). The clonotype comes from a man aged 18 to 30 in good health. Some clones in this sample may be carry-over from other donors' samples. CDR3 DNA sequence: TGTGCTTGTGGAGGGCGGAAATACAATGAGCAGTTCTTC. Protein: CACGGRKYNEQFF.